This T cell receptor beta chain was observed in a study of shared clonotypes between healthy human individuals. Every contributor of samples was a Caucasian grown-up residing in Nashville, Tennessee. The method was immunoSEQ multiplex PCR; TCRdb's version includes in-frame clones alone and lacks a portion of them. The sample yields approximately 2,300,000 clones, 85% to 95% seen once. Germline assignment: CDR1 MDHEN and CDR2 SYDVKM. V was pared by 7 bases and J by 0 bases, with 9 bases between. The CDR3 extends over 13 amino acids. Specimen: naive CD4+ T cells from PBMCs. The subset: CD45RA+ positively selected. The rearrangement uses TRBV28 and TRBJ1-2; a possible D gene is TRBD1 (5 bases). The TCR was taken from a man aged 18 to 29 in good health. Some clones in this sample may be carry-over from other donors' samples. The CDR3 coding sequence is TGTGCCAGCAAGGGGCCAGCTAACTATGGCTACACCTTC. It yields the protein CASKGPANYGYTF.